The 21 T cell receptor beta chains presented below share a single source sample, sequenced in a study of human T cells and chemical hapten exposure. Individual cDNA molecules in this library carried unique molecular identifiers. TCRdb re-derived calls from the reads in MiXCR, one entry per CDR3 protein. Of roughly 3,100 distinct CDR3 sequences in the sample, approximately 51% were seen once. It was unfractionated whole blood from which total RNA was extracted. The sequenced sample consisted of whole blood. The source of these receptors is a human donor who had alopecia or was a healthy volunteer (not recorded which). Some clones in this sample may be carry-over from other donors' samples. This table probably holds off-target reads from a library built for another chain.

In its sample, this clonotype was seen once. Written as DNA, the CDR3 is TGCAGTGCTGTAGCGAAAAGCACAGATACGCAGTATTTT. This translates into CSAVAKSTDTQYF. The chain is built from TRBV20-1 and TRBJ2-3, with D possibly matching TRBD2 (5 bases). Trimming removed 5 bases from V and 0 bases from J, with 9 bases in between. The CDR3 sequence is 13 residues long. Germline lookup yields CDR1 DFQATT and CDR2 SNEGSKA (reference sequence).

In this sample, this clonotype turned up a few times. The chain combines TRBV28 with TRBJ2-7, with 7 bases aligning to TRBD1. Germline loops: CDR1 MDHEN, CDR2 SYDVKM. This CDR3 is built from 14 residues. The V segment lost 4 bases and the J segment 1 base; nucleotides outside the gene matches: 4. The CDR3 coding sequence is TGTGCCAGCAGTTCCCGGGACAGTTCCTACGAGCAGTACTTC. It specifies CASSSRDSSYEQYF.

This chain uses TRBV7-7 with TRBJ2-3; D not certain. The CDR3 length is 13 residues. The germline CDR1 and CDR2 sequences are SSHAT and FNYEAQ (reference sequence). Trimming cost V 1 base and J 8 bases, with 10 bases left between them. CDR3 loop: CASSLDGQATQYF. The CDR3 nucleotides are TGTGCCAGCAGCTTAGATGGCCAGGCTACGCAGTATTTT.

This clonotype was recorded a few times. The chain links TRBV20-1 to TRBJ2-1; D is undetermined. CDR3 length: 9 residues. V dropped 3 bases and J dropped 9 bases, with 3 bases sitting between them. Germline lookup yields CDR1 DFQATT and CDR2 SNEGSKA (reference sequence). DNA for the CDR3: TGCAGTGCTAGCCCTGAGCAGTTCTTC. Translation gives CSASPEQFF.

This chain uses TRBV28 with TRBJ2-1, with TRBD1 as a possible D gene (6 bases). The CDR3 is made up of 14 amino acids. V was cut by 4 bases and J by 7 bases, with 14 bases left in between. In germline, CDR1 is MDHEN, CDR2 SYDVKM. CDR3 loop: CASSSPWTANEQFF. CDR3 coding DNA: TGTGCCAGCAGTTCGCCCTGGACAGCAAATGAGCAGTTCTTC.

This clonotype was observed a few times. In DNA form, the CDR3 reads TGTGCCAGCAGCTTAGGACAGGGCCCCTCCGAGCAGTACTTC. Translation gives CASSLGQGPSEQYF. J is TRBJ2-7 and V is TRBV7-9, with 7 bases that match TRBD1. J gave up 6 bases and V 1 base, and 6 bases lay outside the gene matches. This CDR3 is built from 14 residues. Germline CDR1 and CDR2: SEHNR and FQNEAQ (reference sequence).

CDR3 nucleotide sequence: TGCGCCAGCACCGGGGCAGACTACGAGCAGTACTTC. Its protein product is CASTGADYEQYF. This sequence joins TRBV10-2 and TRBJ2-7, with D perhaps being TRBD1 or TRBD2 (5 bases each). Per germline, CDR1 WSHSY and CDR2 SAAADI. Trimming took 7 bases from V and 3 from J, leaving 10 bases between them. This CDR3 contains 12 residues.

The V call is TRBV28, the J call TRBJ2-7; D is perhaps TRBD2 (6 bases). V was trimmed by 6 bases and J by 0 bases, leaving 12 bases between them. The germline V gene has CDR1 MDHEN and CDR2 SYDVKM. This CDR3 is built from 14 residues. The CDR3 loop is CASSPRGTSYEQYF. In DNA, the CDR3 is TGTGCCAGCAGCCCCCGCGGGACCTCCTACGAGCAGTACTTC. Combining the CDR3 with reference TRBV28 and TRBJ2-7 gives the whole variable domain DVKVTQSSRYLVKRTGEKVFLECVQDMDHENMFWYRQDPGLGLRLIYFSYDVKMKEKGDIPEGYSVSREKKERFSLILESASTNQTSMYLCASSPRGTSYEQYFGPGTRLTVT.

V is TRBV6-2 or TRBV6-3 and J is TRBJ2-3; D might be TRBD2 (6 bases). The CDR3 runs to 16 residues. Between the trimmed V and J ends, which lost 6 bases and 0 bases, there was a span of 16 bases. In germline, CDR1 is MNHEY, CDR2 SVGEGT. CDR3 nucleotides: TGTGCCAGCAGCCCCGCGAGGGGACTGAGCACAGATACGCAGTATTTT. Translated, it gives CASSPARGLSTDTQYF.

The chain has TRBV5-1 and TRBJ2-7; 7 nucleotides align to TRBD1. The V segment lost 4 bases and the J segment 5 bases; nucleotides outside the gene matches: 9. The CDR3 sequence is 14 residues long. Per germline, CDR1 SGHRS and CDR2 YFSETQ. This CDR3 is CASSATGRANEQYF. The CDR3, as DNA: TGCGCCAGCAGCGCGACAGGGCGAGCCAACGAGCAGTACTTC.

The chain couples TRBV29-1 to TRBJ2-5; 8 nucleotides agree with TRBD2. This CDR3 comprises 15 residues. CDR1 is SQVTM, CDR2 ANQGSEA, per germline. Trimming removed 2 bases from V and 4 bases from J; junction bases left unmatched: 9. This CDR3 is CSVEWRREAPETQYF. Here the CDR3 DNA reads TGCAGCGTTGAATGGAGGCGGGAGGCCCCAGAGACCCAGTACTTC.

The chain is built from TRBV7-9 and TRBJ2-7, with TRBD1 as a possible D gene (6 bases). Per the germline V gene, CDR1 is SEHNR and CDR2 is FQNEAQ (reference sequence). The CDR3 length is 16 residues. V lost 5 bases and J 0 bases, leaving 17 bases between the germline ends. This CDR3 reads CASSPQGPIFSYEQYF. DNA of the CDR3: TGTGCCAGCAGCCCACAGGGACCTATCTTCTCCTACGAGCAGTACTTC.

This chain connects TRBV5-4 to TRBJ2-3, with 12 bases identical to TRBD2. The germline V gene encodes CDR1 SGHNT and CDR2 YYREEE (reference sequence). CDR3 size: 16 residues. V shed 0 bases and J 3 bases; nucleotides not matched to a gene: 2. This CDR3 is CASSLATSGSTDTQYF. The CDR3 DNA sequence: TGTGCCAGCAGCTTGGCGACTAGCGGGAGTACAGATACGCAGTATTTT.

This chain links TRBV6-2 or TRBV6-3 with TRBJ2-5; D is unclear. This CDR3 contains 12 residues. V was cut by 1 base and J by 1 base, with 1 base left in between. Germline V gene sequence: CDR1 MNHEY, CDR2 SVGEGT. CDR3 amino acids: CASSYFQETQYF. As DNA, the CDR3 is TGTGCCAGCAGTTACTTCCAAGAGACCCAGTACTTC.

This clonotype came up once. The gene calls are TRBV7-2 and TRBJ2-1; TRBD1 matches at 7 bases. Trimming removed 4 bases from V and 7 bases from J; junction bases left unmatched: 7. The CDR3 covers 14 residues. Looked up from germline, CDR1 is SGHTA and CDR2 is FQGNSA. CDR3 sequence: CASSYPTGSNEQFF. The CDR3 DNA is TGTGCCAGCAGCTACCCGACAGGGAGTAATGAGCAGTTCTTC.

The chain recombines TRBV11-2 with TRBJ2-5, with D unclear. CDR1 and CDR2 from the germline V gene are SGHAT and FQNNGV. V lost 3 bases to trimming and J lost 1 base, with 12 bases between them. The CDR3 has 15 amino acids. DNA of the CDR3: TGTGCCAGCAGCTTTCACTACGATCCCCAAGAGACCCAGTACTTC. Translated: CASSFHYDPQETQYF.

The chain is built from TRBV3-1 and TRBJ2-3; D ambiguous. The CDR3 covers 16 residues. V was cut by 4 bases and J by 11 bases, with 25 bases left in between. Germline V CDR1 and CDR2: LGHDT, YNNKEL (reference sequence). CDR3 sequence (DNA): TGTGCCAGCAGCCCCACTGGCCGGGCCGCCCTTGTCGGGCAGTATTTT. Translation: CASSPTGRAALVGQYF.

The sample holds a few counts of this clonotype. This chain uses TRBV2 with TRBJ2-1, with 9 bases lining up with TRBD1. This CDR3 contains 15 residues. Per the germline V gene, CDR1 is SNHLY and CDR2 is FYNNEI. V lost 4 bases, J lost 5 bases, and 6 bases stayed unmatched. CDR3 coding DNA: TGTGCCAGCAGTGTAGAAGGACAGGGGAACAATGAGCAGTTCTTC. Translation gives CASSVEGQGNNEQFF.

In its sample, this clonotype was seen a few times. This sequence joins TRBV11-3 and TRBJ2-3; D possibly corresponds to TRBD2 (6 bases). V lost 2 bases and J 1 base, leaving 16 bases between the germline ends. Germline values: CDR1 SGHNT, CDR2 YENEEA. This CDR3 has 17 amino acids. The CDR3 coding sequence is TGTGCCAGCAGCTTAACCCAGCTGGGGGGAGGCACAGATACGCAGTATTTT. Residues: CASSLTQLGGGTDTQYF.

The rearrangement joins TRBV25-1 to TRBJ2-3; 10 bases are a match to TRBD1. The J segment lost 4 bases and the V segment lost 8 bases, leaving 6 bases of the junction unmatched. This CDR3 is built from 14 residues. CDR1 MGHDK and CDR2 SYGVNS come from the germline V gene. The CDR3 loop is CASLGTGEADTQYF. CDR3 bases: TGTGCCAGCTTGGGGACAGGGGAAGCAGATACGCAGTATTTT.

This clonotype was detected only a few times. The gene calls are TRBV27 and TRBJ2-5; TRBD1 matches 8 bases. In germline, CDR1 is MNHEY, CDR2 SMNVEV (reference sequence). Germline trimming cut 6 bases from V and 0 bases from J; bases unmatched to any gene: 15. This CDR3 spans 18 amino acids. The CDR3 DNA reads as TGTGCCAGCAGCATTACGGGAAGATACAGGGGGTACCAAGAGACCCAGTACTTC. Its translation: CASSITGRYRGYQETQYF.